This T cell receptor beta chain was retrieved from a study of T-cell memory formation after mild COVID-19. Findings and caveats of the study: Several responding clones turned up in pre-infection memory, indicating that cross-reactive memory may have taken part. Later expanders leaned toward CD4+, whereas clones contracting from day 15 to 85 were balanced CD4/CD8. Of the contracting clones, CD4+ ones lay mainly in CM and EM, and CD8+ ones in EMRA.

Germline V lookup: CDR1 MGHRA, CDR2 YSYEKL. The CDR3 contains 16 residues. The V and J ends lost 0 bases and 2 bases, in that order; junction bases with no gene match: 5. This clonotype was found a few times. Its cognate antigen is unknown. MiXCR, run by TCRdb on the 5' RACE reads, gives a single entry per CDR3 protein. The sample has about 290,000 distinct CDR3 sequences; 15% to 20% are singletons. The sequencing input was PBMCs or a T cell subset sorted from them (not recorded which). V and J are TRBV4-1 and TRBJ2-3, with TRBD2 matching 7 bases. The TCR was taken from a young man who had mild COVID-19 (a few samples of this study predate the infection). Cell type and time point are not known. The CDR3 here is CASSQDRTRITDTQYF. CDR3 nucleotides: TGCGCCAGCAGCCAAGATAGGACTAGGATCACAGATACGCAGTATTTT.